This TCR beta chain was sequenced during a study of shared clonotypes between healthy human individuals. Study summary: Each donor's CD4 naive and CD4 memory cells filled three plates apiece, CD8 naive two, and CD8 memory one. Study-wide points: Naive subsets tended to show greater estimated richness than memory subsets. Blood alone was sampled, and tissue repertoires likely differ.

CDR3 length: 13 residues. Trimming took off 0 bases at V and 3 bases at J, with 9 bases between the two ends. Germline V gives CDR1 GTSNPN, CDR2 SVGIG (reference sequence). Genomic DNA from each subset was divided evenly over several immunoSEQ plates. The data were produced by immunoSEQ multiplex PCR, yet TCRdb's version contains in-frame clones alone and is incomplete. The table lists roughly 1.5 million clones, approximately 98% of them singletons. In its sample, this clone was seen once. Its antigen is not identified. The chain combines TRBV30 with TRBJ2-7, with D perhaps TRBD2 (6 bases). The TCR comes from a man aged 25-45 years in good health. The source material was naive CD4+ T cells sorted from blood. This sample's subset: CD45RA+ positively selected. CDR3 bases: TGTGCCTGGAGTGTAGGACTATTCTACGAGCAGTACTTC. Its protein product is CAWSVGLFYEQYF.